These 24 T cell receptor beta chains were all obtained from the same sample, sequenced in a study of blood T cell repertoires in COVID-19. TCRdb's copy holds only in-frame clones and misses some; the assay was immunoSEQ multiplex PCR. This sample has about 270,000 clones, with around 87% found just once. The sequencing input was peripheral blood. The receptors originated from a woman aged 50 to 65 with acute or convalescent COVID-19.

The rearrangement uses TRBV27 and TRBJ1-4, with 9 bases lining up with TRBD1. This CDR3 is 14 amino acids long. J lost 7 bases, V lost 5 bases, and 5 bases had no gene match. CDR1 and CDR2 (germline): MNHEY, SMNVEV (reference sequence). CDR3 protein: CASSQQGAFEKLFF. The CDR3 nucleotides are TGTGCCAGCAGTCAACAGGGGGCTTTTGAAAAACTGTTTTTT.

The chain is built from TRBV4-1 and TRBJ2-1; 8 nucleotides line up with TRBD2. V trimming: 0 bases; J trimming: 5 bases; junction bases outside the gene matches: 9. Per the germline V gene, CDR1 is MGHRA and CDR2 is YSYEKL. The CDR3 loop spans 17 amino acids. CDR3 nucleotide sequence: TGCGCCAGCAGCCAAGACCCCACTAGCGGAAGTAACAATGAGCAGTTCTTC. Its protein is CASSQDPTSGSNNEQFF.

V and J are TRBV18 and TRBJ1-1; a weak D match, TRBD1 (5 bases). CDR1 and CDR2 from the germline V gene are KGHSH and LQKENI. V gave up 3 bases and J gave up 0 bases, with 11 bases separating them. This CDR3 spans 15 amino acids. Written as DNA, the CDR3 is TGTGCCAGCTCACCGTCGACAGCCATGAACACTGAAGCTTTCTTT. Residues: CASSPSTAMNTEAFF.

This clone has just one count. CDR3 bases: TGTGCCAGCAGTTTATCATGGGACAGAAATGAAAAACTGTTTTTT. Amino acids: CASSLSWDRNEKLFF. The genes are TRBV27 and TRBJ1-4, with TRBD1 matching 7 bases. This CDR3 has 15 residues. CDR1 and CDR2 from the germline V gene are MNHEY and SMNVEV (reference sequence). After removal of 0 bases from V and 5 bases from J, the junction contained 3 bases not matched to a gene.

V is TRBV9 and J is TRBJ2-5; 9 positions match TRBD2. This CDR3 is built from 15 residues. The V gene's germline CDR1 is SGDLS and CDR2 YYNGEE. V was pared by 2 bases and J by 5 bases, with 7 bases of the junction left unmatched. CDR3 DNA sequence: TGTGCCAGCAGCGTCGCGGGAGGGTCGTGGGAGACCCAGTACTTC. Its protein is CASSVAGGSWETQYF.

This chain connects TRBV5-1 to TRBJ2-1; 11 bases are a match to TRBD2. CDR1 and CDR2 (germline): SGHRS, YFSETQ. After removal of 0 bases from V and 7 bases from J, the junction contained 6 bases not matched to a gene. The CDR3 has 16 residues. The CDR3 sequence: CASSLELAGGGNEQFF. The CDR3 coding sequence is TGCGCCAGCAGCTTGGAGCTAGCGGGAGGAGGGAATGAGCAGTTCTTC.

The chain joins TRBV7-9 to TRBJ1-1; 9 nucleotides agree with TRBD1. The junction had 5 bases not matched to a gene; V was cut back by 3 bases and J by 3 bases. Germline CDR1 and CDR2: SEHNR and FQNEAQ (reference sequence). The CDR3 runs 15 residues. CDR3 nucleotides: TGTGCCAGCAGCTTCATGGGACAGGGTCACACTGAAGCTTTCTTT. It specifies CASSFMGQGHTEAFF. The full variable domain, with the rest looked up from reference TRBV7-9 and TRBJ1-1, is DTGVSQNPRHKITKRGQNVTFRCDPISEHNRLYWYRQTLGQGPEFLTYFQNEAQLEKSRLLSDRFSAERPKGSFSTLEIQRTEQGDSAMYLCASSFMGQGHTEAFFGQGTRLTVV.

This rearrangement joins TRBV30 to TRBJ1-5; TRBD1 agrees at 7 bases. The CDR3 runs 13 residues. Germline V CDR1 and CDR2: GTSNPN, SVGIG (reference sequence). Trimming at V came to 5 bases and at J to 7 bases, leaving 8 bases not matched to a gene. CDR3 loop: CAWAGQQGQPQHF. CDR3 DNA sequence: TGTGCCTGGGCGGGACAGCAGGGCCAGCCCCAGCATTTT.

V usage is TRBV7-2 and J usage is TRBJ2-5; 7 bases fit TRBD1. Trimming at V came to 6 bases and at J to 7 bases, leaving 11 bases not matched to a gene. CDR1 and CDR2 (germline): SGHTA, FQGNSA. This CDR3 contains 14 residues. CDR3 in amino acids: CASSAVTGVGTQYF. The CDR3, as DNA: TGTGCCAGCAGTGCAGTAACAGGGGTCGGGACCCAGTACTTC.

The rearrangement uses TRBV6-5 and TRBJ2-1, with 10 positions matching TRBD1. V lost 2 bases to trimming and J lost 2 bases; unmatched junction nucleotides: 0. The CDR3 totals 15 residues. Germline V CDR1 and CDR2: MNHEY, SVGAGI. This CDR3 is CASSYGQGAYNEQFF. For the CDR3, the DNA is TGTGCCAGCAGTTACGGACAGGGGGCCTACAATGAGCAGTTCTTC.

The genes are TRBV5-1 and TRBJ2-5; D is perhaps TRBD1 (6 bases). This CDR3 region has 13 residues. Germline-derived CDR1 and CDR2 are SGHRS and YFSETQ. Trimming took off 3 bases at V and 5 bases at J, with 11 bases between the two ends. The DNA for the CDR3 is TGCGCCAGCAGCTCACAGGGTCGGGAGACCCAGTACTTC. Amino acids: CASSSQGRETQYF.

This chain connects TRBV19 to TRBJ1-5; D possibly corresponds to TRBD1 (5 bases). The CDR3 spans 18 residues. V was shortened by 2 bases and J by 2 bases, with 19 bases between the two germline ends. Germline V gene lookup returns CDR1 LNHDA and CDR2 SQIVND (reference sequence). The CDR3 spells CASSIKVGRGWGNQPQHF. In DNA, the CDR3 is TGTGCCAGTAGTATAAAAGTAGGGAGGGGATGGGGCAATCAGCCCCAGCATTTT.

This clone was counted a single time. The chain couples TRBV5-1 to TRBJ2-1; possible D gene TRBD1, 5 bases. The germline V gene encodes CDR1 SGHRS and CDR2 YFSETQ. The length of the CDR3 is 17 residues. The V end lost 3 bases, the J end lost 5 bases, and 21 bases lay between the germline ends. The CDR3 nucleotides are TGCGCCAGCAGCTCCCCCTTCCCAGGGTTGGGGAACAATGAGCAGTTCTTC. Its translation: CASSSPFPGLGNNEQFF. The entire variable domain, with the rest obtained from reference TRBV5-1 and TRBJ2-1, is as follows: KAGVTQTPRYLIKTRGQQVTLSCSPISGHRSVSWYQQTPGQGLQFLFEYFSETQRNKGNFPGRFSGRQFSNSRSEMNVSTLELGDSALYLCASSSPFPGLGNNEQFFGPGTRLTVL.

The DNA of the CDR3 is TGTGCCAGCAGCCAATACCTACAGGGTATCGGAAACACCATATATTTT. It encodes CASSQYLQGIGNTIYF. The chain carries TRBV3-1 (or the pseudogene TRBV3-2) and TRBJ1-3, with D perhaps TRBD1 (6 bases). Germline V gene lookup returns CDR1 LGHDT and CDR2 YNNKEL (reference sequence). This CDR3 has 16 residues. V was pared by 2 bases and J by 4 bases, with 15 bases between.

The gene calls are TRBV7-9 and TRBJ1-1, with D perhaps TRBD1 (5 bases). This CDR3 region has 15 residues. Per germline, CDR1 SEHNR and CDR2 FQNEAQ (reference sequence). The V gene lost 0 bases and the J gene lost 1 base, with 9 bases spanning the gap. The CDR3 loop reads CASSLAQGGNTEAFF. The CDR3 DNA follows: TGTGCCAGCAGCTTAGCGCAGGGAGGGAACACTGAAGCTTTCTTT.

The chain uses TRBV7-2 and TRBJ2-3; D is possibly TRBD2 (5 bases). The V gene lost 4 bases and the J gene lost 2 bases, with 16 bases spanning the gap. This CDR3 region has 16 residues. The germline gives CDR1 SGHTA, CDR2 FQGNSA. CDR3 DNA sequence: TGTGCCAGCAGCTCAGGATCGGCGGGCCTCACAGATACGCAGTATTTT. Protein: CASSSGSAGLTDTQYF.

The genes are TRBV19 and TRBJ1-2; TRBD1 matches at 7 bases. The CDR3 spans 13 residues. Germline assignment: CDR1 LNHDA and CDR2 SQIVND (reference sequence). V trimming: 7 bases; J trimming: 5 bases; junction bases outside the gene matches: 7. The CDR3 protein is CASKRTGVYGYTF. Here the CDR3 DNA reads TGTGCCAGTAAGCGAACAGGGGTGTATGGCTACACCTTC.

The chain uses TRBV6-5 and TRBJ2-7; TRBD2 matches at 8 bases. The CDR3 extends over 15 amino acids. The germline V gene encodes CDR1 MNHEY and CDR2 SVGAGI. The junction had 10 bases not matched to a gene; V was cut back by 4 bases and J by 5 bases. The DNA of the CDR3 is TGTGCCAGCAGTTTAGGTTCCAGCGGGAGTAACGAGCAGTACTTC. Encoded protein: CASSLGSSGSNEQYF.

This clone appeared a single time. V usage is TRBV3-1 (or the pseudogene TRBV3-2) and J usage is TRBJ2-7; TRBD2 matches at 10 bases. The trim removed 4 bases at V and 2 bases at J, leaving 5 bases unmatched. Germline V gene lookup returns CDR1 LGHDT and CDR2 YNNKEL (reference sequence). CDR3 length equals 15 residues. The CDR3 reads CASSPGLAVPYEQYF. The CDR3 coding sequence is TGTGCCAGCAGCCCCGGACTAGCGGTTCCCTACGAGCAGTACTTC.

V usage is TRBV27 and J usage is TRBJ1-2, with a possible D match to TRBD1 (6 bases). Trimming took off 3 bases at V and 4 bases at J, with 12 bases between the two ends. The CDR3 length is 14 residues. Germline CDR1 reads MNHEY; CDR2 reads SMNVEV (reference sequence). The CDR3 DNA sequence: TGTGCCAGCAGTTTCACCGGACAGATCTATGGCTACACCTTC. Its translation: CASSFTGQIYGYTF.

This rearrangement joins TRBV10-2 to TRBJ2-7; D is perhaps TRBD1 (5 bases). The CDR3 covers 14 residues. The germline gives CDR1 WSHSY, CDR2 SAAADI. The V and J ends lost 7 bases and 5 bases respectively, with 18 bases between them. The CDR3: CASTIPRQSHEQYF. The CDR3, as DNA: TGCGCCAGCACCATTCCCCGACAGTCCCACGAGCAGTACTTC.

This clone appeared a few times. The CDR3 sequence: CASSTPGTSGSNEQFF. The CDR3 DNA reads as TGTGCCAGTAGTACCCCCGGGACTAGCGGGAGCAATGAGCAGTTCTTC. The chain combines TRBV19 with TRBJ2-1, with 14 nucleotides matching TRBD2. This CDR3 spans 16 amino acids. Germline trimming cut 4 bases from V and 6 bases from J; bases unmatched to any gene: 5. The germline CDR1 and CDR2 sequences are LNHDA and SQIVND (reference sequence).

CDR3 in DNA: TGTGCCTGGAGGGCATTGTCCCAAGAGACCCAGTACTTC. It is translated as CAWRALSQETQYF. This chain links TRBV30 with TRBJ2-5; D is unclear. Deletions cut 3 bases from V and 1 base from J, with 9 bases between. This CDR3 comprises 13 residues. Germline V gives CDR1 GTSNPN, CDR2 SVGIG (reference sequence).

The V gene is TRBV30, the J gene TRBJ2-5; D is perhaps TRBD2 (5 bases). This CDR3 spans 16 amino acids. Germline V gives CDR1 GTSNPN, CDR2 SVGIG (reference sequence). With 3 bases removed from V and 1 base from J, the gap between germline ends came to 18 bases. CDR3 region: CAWRLGVRALQETQYF. The CDR3 nucleotides are TGTGCCTGGAGATTGGGAGTGAGGGCGCTCCAAGAGACCCAGTACTTC.